This T cell receptor (beta chain) originates from a study of regulatory T cells in long-lasting Graves disease. In its sample, this clonotype was seen many times. Time point indicated: newly diagnosed GD, antithyroid drugs for less than 3 months. Making the TCR library involved RNA that had been extracted from PBMCs. In building TCR beta libraries, iRepertoire HTBI primers were used together with Arm-PCR of CDR3 regions. TCRdb re-called the multiplex PCR reads with MiXCR, one entry per CDR3 protein. In the table there are 400,000 to 450,000 distinct CDR3 sequences, roughly 15% of which are singletons. These records were also assigned to another study, of T cells in Graves' hyperthyroidism and ophthalmopathy. This second study says: Ophthalmopathy, as predicted by the model, came a median approximately 5.9 months after the prediction.

This TCR came from a woman in her 30s with Graves disease. This specimen was peripheral blood mononuclear cells (PBMCs), taken at new diagnosis, from a patient treated with antithyroid drugs.

CDR3 loop: CASSYTGHYEQYF. Written as DNA, the CDR3 is TGTGCCAGCAGTTATACAGGCCACTACGAGCAGTACTTC. The V and J genes are TRBV6-2 or TRBV6-3 and TRBJ2-7; possible D gene TRBD1, 5 bases. V shed 3 bases and J shed 3 bases, with 9 bases lying between them. The CDR3 is 13 amino acids. Germline V lookup: CDR1 MNHEY, CDR2 SVGEGT.